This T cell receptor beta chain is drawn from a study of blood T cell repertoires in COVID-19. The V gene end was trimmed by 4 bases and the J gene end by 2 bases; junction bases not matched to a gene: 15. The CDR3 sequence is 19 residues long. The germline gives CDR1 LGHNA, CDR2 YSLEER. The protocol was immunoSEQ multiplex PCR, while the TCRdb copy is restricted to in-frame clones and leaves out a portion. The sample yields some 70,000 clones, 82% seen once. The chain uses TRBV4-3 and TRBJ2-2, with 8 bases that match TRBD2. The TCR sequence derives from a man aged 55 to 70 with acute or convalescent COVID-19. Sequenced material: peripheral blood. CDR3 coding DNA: TGCGCCAGCAGCCCCCAAATGTCTGGGCGGGGGGCAAACACCGGGGAGCTGTTTTTT. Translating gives CASSPQMSGRGANTGELFF.